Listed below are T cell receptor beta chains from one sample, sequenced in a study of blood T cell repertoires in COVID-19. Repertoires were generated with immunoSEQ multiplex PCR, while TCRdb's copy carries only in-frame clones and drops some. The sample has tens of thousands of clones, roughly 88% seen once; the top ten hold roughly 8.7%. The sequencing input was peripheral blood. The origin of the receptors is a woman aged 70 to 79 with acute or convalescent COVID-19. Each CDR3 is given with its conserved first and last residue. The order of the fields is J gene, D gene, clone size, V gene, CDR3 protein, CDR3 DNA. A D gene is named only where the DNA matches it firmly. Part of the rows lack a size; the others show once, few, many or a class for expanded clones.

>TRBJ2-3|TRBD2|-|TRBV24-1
CATSDPLGRGDTQYF
TGTGCCACCAGTGACCCTCTGGGGAGGGGAGATACGCAGTATTTT
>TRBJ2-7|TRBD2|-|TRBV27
CATGTNGYEQYF
TGTGCCACCGGGACTAACGGCTACGAGCAGTACTTC
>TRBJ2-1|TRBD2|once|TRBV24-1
CATSDKAGAHNEQFF
TGTGCCACCAGTGATAAAGCGGGGGCTCACAATGAGCAGTTCTTC
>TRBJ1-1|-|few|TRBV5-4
CASSPDTKMNTEAFF
TGTGCCAGCAGCCCCGACACAAAAATGAACACTGAAGCTTTCTTT
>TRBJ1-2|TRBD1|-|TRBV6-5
CASSYSTTGYGYTF
TGTGCCAGCAGTTACTCGACGACAGGGTATGGCTACACCTTC
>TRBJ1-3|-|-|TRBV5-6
CASSPIGLVGNTIYF
TGTGCCAGCAGCCCCATAGGTCTAGTCGGAAACACCATATATTTT
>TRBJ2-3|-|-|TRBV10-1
CASSPGTDTQYF
TGCGCCAGCTCTCCCGGCACAGATACGCAGTATTTT
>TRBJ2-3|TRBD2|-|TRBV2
CASSRLASNTQYF
TGTGCCAGCAGCAGACTAGCCAGCAATACGCAGTATTTT
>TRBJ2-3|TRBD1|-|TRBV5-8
CASSGQGKNTDTQYF
TGTGCCAGCAGCGGACAGGGCAAAAACACAGATACGCAGTATTTT
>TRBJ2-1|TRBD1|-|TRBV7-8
CASSLAPGTGYSDEQFF
TGTGCCAGCAGCTTAGCGCCCGGGACAGGGTATAGTGATGAGCAGTTCTTC
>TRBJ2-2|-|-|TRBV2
CASSEGQPGELFF
TGTGCCAGCAGTGAAGGACAGCCCGGGGAGCTGTTTTTT
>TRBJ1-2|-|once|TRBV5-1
CASSTENRTVLGGYGYTF
TGCGCCAGCAGCACCGAGAACCGGACAGTCCTCGGAGGCTATGGCTACACCTTC
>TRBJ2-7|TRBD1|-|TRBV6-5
CASSYSRGRYEQYF
TGTGCCAGCAGTTACTCCAGGGGGCGTTACGAGCAGTACTTC
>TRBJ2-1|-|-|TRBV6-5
CASSYSFGSPTGEQFF
TGTGCCAGCAGTTACTCTTTTGGGTCCCCAACGGGTGAGCAGTTCTTC
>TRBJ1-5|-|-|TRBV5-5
CASSLGLGASNQPQHF
TGTGCCAGCAGCTTGGGTCTGGGGGCGAGCAATCAGCCCCAGCATTTT
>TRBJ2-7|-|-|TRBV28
CASSDGQGYEQYF
TGTGCCAGCAGTGACGGGCAGGGTTACGAGCAGTACTTC
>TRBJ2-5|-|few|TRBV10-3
CAISAVLQETQYF
TGTGCCATCAGTGCAGTCCTCCAAGAGACCCAGTACTTC
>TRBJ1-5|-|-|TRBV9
CASSLGQNENQPQHF
TGTGCCAGCAGCTTAGGACAGAACGAAAATCAGCCCCAGCATTTT
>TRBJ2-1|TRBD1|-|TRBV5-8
CASRQTGATFNEQFF
TGTGCCAGCAGACAGACAGGGGCCACATTTAATGAGCAGTTCTTC